This T cell receptor (beta chain) was retrieved from a study of cytomegalovirus exposure and HLA in healthy donors. The overall study: The approximately 690 first-cohort repertoires and the approximately 130 validation repertoires shared the same platform, a later analysis reported. Study conclusions and caveats: Subsequent analysis revealed that first-cohort TCR clusters tended to co-occur in the 95 to 150 validation repertoires.

Notes on this clone: Its cognate antigen is unknown. The junction differs from germline at one of its ends, possibly a read error.

The CDR3 sequence is 15 residues long. CDR1 and CDR2 (germline): SNHLY, FYNNEI. The protocol was immunoSEQ multiplex PCR, while the TCRdb copy is restricted to in-frame clones and leaves out a portion. The table includes about 240,000 clones, around 85% detected once. V and J are TRBV2 and TRBJ2-1; TRBD2 matches 12 bases. The sequencing sample was made of PBMCs. This receptor was taken from a woman aged 30 to 39 in good health and CMV-seropositive. The CDR3 protein is CASSLTSGSYTEQFF. The CDR3 nucleotides read TGTGCCAGCAGTTTGACTAGCGGGAGCTACACTGAGCAGTTCTTC.